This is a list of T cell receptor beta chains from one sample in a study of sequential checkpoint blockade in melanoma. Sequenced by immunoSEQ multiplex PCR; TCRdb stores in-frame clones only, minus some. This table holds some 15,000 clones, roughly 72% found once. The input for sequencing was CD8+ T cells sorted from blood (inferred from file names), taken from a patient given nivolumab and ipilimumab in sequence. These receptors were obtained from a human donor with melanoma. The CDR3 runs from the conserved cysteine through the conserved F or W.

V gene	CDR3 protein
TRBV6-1	CASSQGAHTEAFF
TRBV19	CASSPAGYGYGYTF
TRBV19	CASSIWGLQETQYF
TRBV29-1	CSVLSRVGTDTQYF
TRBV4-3	CASSPWDRGGDFNVYGYTF
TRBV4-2	CASSWTRSPEQYF
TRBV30	CAWREDRARELFF
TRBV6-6	CASSYDSGTEAFF
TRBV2	CASSEAGGVPSSYNEQFF
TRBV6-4	CASSADIYGTPNERGYTF
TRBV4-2	CASSLASTGDYTF
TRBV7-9	CASSLPSNTGELFF
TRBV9	CASSVGTRNGETQYF
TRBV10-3	CAISEGLAGPTGELFF
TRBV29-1	CSVGFGRGNGYTF
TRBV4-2	CASSQESWGVSYEQYF
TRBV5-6	CASSLVGNEKLFF
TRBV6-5	CASSYSRLKETQYF